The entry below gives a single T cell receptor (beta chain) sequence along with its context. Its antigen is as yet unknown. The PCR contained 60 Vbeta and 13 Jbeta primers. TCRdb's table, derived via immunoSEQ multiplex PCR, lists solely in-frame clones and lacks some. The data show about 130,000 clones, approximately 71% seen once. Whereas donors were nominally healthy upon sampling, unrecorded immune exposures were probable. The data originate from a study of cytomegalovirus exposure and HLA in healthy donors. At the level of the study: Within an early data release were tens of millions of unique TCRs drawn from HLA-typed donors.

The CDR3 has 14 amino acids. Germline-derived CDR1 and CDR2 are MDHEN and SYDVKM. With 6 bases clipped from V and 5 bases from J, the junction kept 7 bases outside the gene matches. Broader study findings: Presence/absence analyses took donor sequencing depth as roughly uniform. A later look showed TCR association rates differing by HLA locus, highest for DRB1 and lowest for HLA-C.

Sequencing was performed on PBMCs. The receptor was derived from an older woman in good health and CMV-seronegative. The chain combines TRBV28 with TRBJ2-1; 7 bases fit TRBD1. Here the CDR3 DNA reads TGTGCCAGCAGCCCTGGAGACAGGGACAATGAGCAGTTCTTC. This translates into CASSPGDRDNEQFF.